Each of the 26 T cell receptor beta chains below was sequenced from the same sample in a study of spatial heterogeneity in lung cancer. TCRdb re-called the 5' RACE reads with MiXCR, one entry per CDR3 protein. In the table there are 40,000 to 45,000 distinct CDR3 sequences, roughly 20% of which are singletons. The time point is: blood at routine non-recurrence follow-up after resection. Sequencing used PBMCs, obtained at follow-up. The source is a female donor with early-stage non-small cell lung cancer.

The chain joins TRBV2 to TRBJ2-7; no firm D call. V gave up 0 bases and J gave up 7 bases, with 10 bases separating them. The CDR3 is made up of 13 amino acids. Germline CDR1 SNHLY, CDR2 FYNNEI. The CDR3 DNA reads as TGTGCCAGCAGTGAAGCTAGGGTAGGGGAGCAGTACTTC. Its translation: CASSEARVGEQYF.

This clonotype was observed a handful of times. The V call is TRBV29-1, the J call TRBJ1-2, with 9 bases lining up with TRBD1. Per the germline V gene, CDR1 is SQVTM and CDR2 is ANQGSEA. The trim removed 4 bases at V and 4 bases at J, leaving 7 bases unmatched. The CDR3 has 14 amino acids. CDR3 in amino acids: CSVAWDRAAYGYTF. The DNA for the CDR3 is TGCAGCGTTGCCTGGGACAGGGCCGCCTATGGCTACACCTTC.

The rearrangement uses TRBV7-3 and TRBJ2-3, with TRBD2 identical over 10 bases. The junction had 9 bases not matched to a gene; V was cut back by 5 bases and J by 4 bases. Germline V gene data show CDR1 as SGHTA and CDR2 as FQGTGA. The CDR3 loop spans 16 amino acids. This chain's CDR3 is CASSPQAGGSPDTQYF. The CDR3 nucleotides are TGTGCCAGCAGCCCTCAAGCGGGGGGGAGCCCAGATACGCAGTATTTT.

This sequence joins TRBV6-2 or TRBV6-3 and TRBJ2-7; D remains ambiguous. The germline CDR1 and CDR2 sequences are MNHEY and SVGEGT. The V end lost 5 bases, the J end lost 0 bases, and 14 bases lay between the germline ends. This CDR3 comprises 15 residues. The CDR3 DNA follows: TGTGCCAGCAGTAGAGGAGTTCCGAGCTCCTACGAGCAGTACGTC. It codes for CASSRGVPSSYEQYV.

In regard to this clonotype: The junction shows a germline mismatch at one end, possibly a read error. The chain couples TRBV6-5 to TRBJ1-2; D is ambiguous. CDR1 and CDR2 (germline): MNHEY, SVGAGI. This CDR3 has 14 amino acids. CDR3 region: CASSNSGSPYGYTF. CDR3 bases: TGTGCCAGCAGTAACTCCGGCAGCCCCTATGGCTACACCTTC.

The chain employs TRBV7-9 and TRBJ2-1; maybe TRBD1 (6 bases). CDR3 length equals 14 residues. Trimming removed 4 bases at V and 2 bases at J, with 9 bases between. Germline-derived CDR1 and CDR2 are SEHNR and FQNEAQ (reference sequence). The CDR3 nucleotides are TGTGCCAGCAGCTGGACAGCTACCTACAATGAGCAGTTCTTC. Amino acid sequence: CASSWTATYNEQFF.

This clonotype was detected only a few times. The chain joins TRBV28 to TRBJ2-1; no clear D gene. The CDR3 covers 14 residues. V lost 9 bases to trimming and J lost 4 bases, with 16 bases between them. The germline V gene has CDR1 MDHEN and CDR2 SYDVKM. DNA for the CDR3: TGTGCCAGTCGATTGAAGGATTTGTACAATGAGCAGTTCTTC. Its translation: CASRLKDLYNEQFF.

This clonotype has just a few counts. The chain links TRBV4-1 to TRBJ2-1, with 7 bases fitting TRBD1. The CDR3 contains 15 residues. Germline V gene sequence: CDR1 MGHRA, CDR2 YSYEKL. V lost 1 base to trimming and J lost 7 bases; unmatched junction nucleotides: 7. CDR3 DNA sequence: TGCGCCAGCAGCCAAGTTGACAGGGAGAGAAATGAGCAGTTCTTC. Translation gives CASSQVDRERNEQFF.

The chain has TRBV18 and TRBJ2-3; D gene uncertain. In germline, CDR1 is KGHSH, CDR2 LQKENI. The CDR3 runs 15 residues. V gave up 1 base and J gave up 0 bases, with 8 bases separating them. CDR3 nucleotide sequence: TGTGCCAGCTCACCACGCGGATCTAGCACAGATACGCAGTATTTT. Its translation: CASSPRGSSTDTQYF.

The J gene is TRBJ2-7, the V gene TRBV7-2; D is unresolved. V dropped 1 base and J dropped 1 base, with 8 bases sitting between them. This CDR3 comprises 14 residues. Per germline, CDR1 SGHTA and CDR2 FQGNSA. The CDR3 DNA follows: TGTGCCAGCAGCTTAGTTTTTTGGTCCTACGAGCAGTACTTC. This encodes CASSLVFWSYEQYF. Looking up the rest from reference TRBV7-2 and TRBJ2-7 gives the full variable domain: GAGVSQSPSNKVTEKGKDVELRCDPISGHTALYWYRQSLGQGLEFLIYFQGNSAPDKSGLPSDRFSAERTGGSVSTLTIQRTQQEDSAVYLCASSLVFWSYEQYFGPGTRLTVT.

J is TRBJ2-3 and V is TRBV5-1; unclear D gene. Germline V gives CDR1 SGHRS, CDR2 YFSETQ. The V end lost 4 bases, the J end lost 1 base, and 16 bases lay between the germline ends. The CDR3 totals 16 residues. CDR3 bases: TGCGCCAGCAGCCCGACCATGGCGACGGGCACAGATACGCAGTATTTT. Translated: CASSPTMATGTDTQYF.

The CDR3 coding sequence is TGTGCCAGCAGCCCCTCCGGGACAGGGTATGGGGCCAACGTCCTGACTTTC. This codes for CASSPSGTGYGANVLTF. V gene TRBV7-3 combines with J gene TRBJ2-6; the match to TRBD1 covers 9 bases. Germline CDR1 SGHTA, CDR2 FQGTGA. The trim removed 5 bases at V and 3 bases at J, leaving 8 bases unmatched. CDR3 size: 17 residues. The full variable domain, completed using reference TRBV7-3 and TRBJ2-6, is GAGVSQTPSNKVTEKGKYVELRCDPISGHTALYWYRQSLGQGPEFLIYFQGTGAADDSGLPNDRFFAVRPEGSVSTLKIQRTERGDSAVYLCASSPSGTGYGANVLTFGAGSRLTVL.

This clonotype occurred many times. This chain connects TRBV5-1 to TRBJ2-3; D is undetermined. The CDR3 runs to 15 residues. The germline V gene encodes CDR1 SGHRS and CDR2 YFSETQ. Trimming removed 0 bases at V and 1 base at J, with 9 bases between. CDR3 DNA sequence: TGCGCCAGCAGCTTGGCCGGAGCCCGCACAGATACGCAGTATTTT. This translates into CASSLAGARTDTQYF.

A few counts support this clonotype. The J gene is TRBJ2-4, the V gene TRBV13; the D is unclear. V lost 1 base to trimming and J lost 2 bases, with 6 bases between them. This CDR3 comprises 14 residues. CDR1 PRHDT and CDR2 FYEKMQ come from the germline V gene (reference sequence). The CDR3: CASSLALTKNIQYF. CDR3 nucleotide sequence: TGTGCCAGCAGCTTAGCTCTAACCAAAAACATTCAGTACTTC.

Comment on this clonotype: The junction does not match germline at one end; this may be a read error. This rearrangement joins TRBV7-7 to TRBJ2-1, with D uncertain. CDR1 SSHAT and CDR2 FNYEAQ come from the germline V gene (reference sequence). CDR3 length equals 14 residues. DNA of the CDR3: TGTGCTAGCAGCAACCTACAAGACTACAATGAGCAGTTCTTC. The encoded protein is CASSNLQDYNEQFF.

This clonotype was seen a few times. The CDR3 loop reads CASSYSKWGTEAFF. In nucleotides, the CDR3 is TGTGCCAGCAGTTACTCGAAATGGGGGACTGAAGCTTTCTTT. The chain joins TRBV6-5 to TRBJ1-1, with D perhaps TRBD1 (5 bases). This CDR3 contains 14 residues. Germline V CDR1 and CDR2: MNHEY, SVGAGI. The ends were cut back, 0 bases at V and 5 bases at J, with 10 bases in the middle.

The rearrangement uses TRBV7-8 and TRBJ2-3; D unclear. The CDR3 sequence is 17 residues long. Trimming took off 3 bases at V and 5 bases at J, with 21 bases between the two ends. Germline lookup yields CDR1 SGHVS and CDR2 FQNEAQ. The CDR3 reads CASSFSRRFNPRDTQYF. The CDR3 DNA is TGTGCCAGCAGCTTCTCGCGAAGGTTCAACCCCAGAGATACGCAGTATTTT. Full variable domain (rest looked up from reference TRBV7-8 and TRBJ2-3): GAGVSQSPRYKVAKRGQDVALRCDPISGHVSLFWYQQALGQGPEFLTYFQNEAQLDKSGLPSDRFFAERPEGSVSTLKIQRTQQEDSAVYLCASSFSRRFNPRDTQYFGPGTRLTVL.

This clonotype was counted at least ten times. The chain uses TRBV11-3 and TRBJ2-1; 10 bases match TRBD2. The V segment lost 0 bases and the J segment 8 bases; nucleotides outside the gene matches: 7. The CDR3 has 16 residues. Per germline, CDR1 SGHNT and CDR2 YENEEA. The CDR3 DNA reads TGTGCCAGCAGCTTAGACAGTAGCGGGAGGCTAGATGAGCAGTTCTTC. Translating gives CASSLDSSGRLDEQFF.

CDR3 in DNA: TGTGCCAGCAGCGTGGAACCCCAAGAGACCCAGTACTTC. Translating gives CASSVEPQETQYF. The V and J genes are TRBV9 and TRBJ2-5; D remains ambiguous. V shed 2 bases and J shed 1 base, with 6 bases lying between them. In germline, CDR1 is SGDLS, CDR2 YYNGEE. The CDR3 has 13 residues. Variable domain in full (rest from reference TRBV9 and TRBJ2-5): DSGVTQTPKHLITATGQRVTLRCSPRSGDLSVYWYQQSLDQGLQFLIQYYNGEERAKGNILERFSAQQFPDLHSELNLSSLELGDSALYFCASSVEPQETQYFGPGTRLLVL.

This clonotype has a handful of counts. The V call is TRBV7-9, the J call TRBJ2-7; D assignment may be TRBD1 or TRBD2 (6 bases each). Germline CDR1 SEHNR, CDR2 FQNEAQ (reference sequence). Trimming removed 5 bases from V and 7 bases from J, with 27 bases in between. This CDR3 has 17 amino acids. CDR3 in amino acids: CASSEGGGGGPSEEQYV. Here the CDR3 DNA reads TGTGCCAGCAGCGAAGGTGGAGGTGGGGGGCCGTCCGAGGAGCAGTACGTC.

The chain recombines TRBV2 with TRBJ1-4, with 7 bases lining up with TRBD1. CDR1 SNHLY and CDR2 FYNNEI come from the germline V gene. The CDR3 runs 13 residues. Losses at the gene ends were 8 bases for V and 4 bases for J; bases not matched to a gene: 4. The CDR3 protein is CASGRDSNEKLFF. The CDR3 nucleotides are TGTGCCAGCGGCCGGGACAGTAATGAAAAACTGTTTTTT.

This clonotype was seen ten or more times. The rearrangement links TRBV18 to TRBJ1-2; D gene unclear. Trimming took 5 bases from V and 7 from J, leaving 14 bases between them. CDR3 length: 13 amino acids. The germline V gene has CDR1 KGHSH and CDR2 LQKENI. CDR3 sequence: CASSSGGIAGYTF. The DNA of the CDR3 is TGTGCCAGCTCATCTGGTGGGATCGCTGGCTACACCTTC.

This clonotype turned up a few times. The V and J genes are TRBV4-2 and TRBJ2-7; D not certain. The germline V gene encodes CDR1 LGHNA and CDR2 YNFKEQ. V lost 1 base and J 2 bases, leaving 9 bases between the germline ends. This CDR3 contains 14 residues. As DNA, the CDR3 is TGTGCCAGCAGCCAAGTTTTTTCGCCCTACGAGCAGTACTTC. Its protein is CASSQVFSPYEQYF.

The chain has TRBV19 and TRBJ1-5, with D maybe TRBD1 (5 bases). The V end was cut by 7 bases, the J end by 3 bases, with 22 bases between. CDR1 is LNHDA, CDR2 SQIVND, per germline (reference sequence). This CDR3 is 17 amino acids long. CDR3: CASTPWGGSSPNQPQHF. As DNA, the CDR3 is TGTGCCAGTACCCCCTGGGGGGGAAGCTCCCCCAATCAGCCCCAGCATTTT.

Note on this clonotype: This may be a read error, as it is one base from a much larger clone. V and J are TRBV11-2 and TRBJ2-1; 11 positions match TRBD2. CDR1 SGHAT and CDR2 FQNNGV come from the germline V gene. The trim removed 10 bases at V and 8 bases at J, leaving 10 bases unmatched. This CDR3 has 14 residues. The CDR3 DNA sequence: TGTGCCATATGTGGGCTAGCGGGAGGCTATGAGCAGTTCTTC. This gives the protein CAICGLAGGYEQFF. Combining the CDR3 with reference TRBV11-2 and TRBJ2-1 gives the whole variable domain EAGVAQSPRYKIIEKRQSVAFWCNPISGHATLYWYQQILGQGPKLLIQFQNNGVVDDSQLPKDRFSAERLKGVDSTLKIQPAKLEDSAVYLCAICGLAGGYEQFFGPGTRLTVL.

The rearrangement joins TRBV5-4 to TRBJ2-7; D is possibly TRBD2 (5 bases). Between the trimmed V and J ends, which lost 0 bases and 7 bases, there was a span of 8 bases. The CDR3 runs 12 residues. Germline-derived CDR1 and CDR2 are SGHNT and YYREEE (reference sequence). Here the CDR3 reads CASSLDTGEQYV. The CDR3 bases are TGTGCCAGCAGCTTGGATACGGGGGAGCAGTACGTC.